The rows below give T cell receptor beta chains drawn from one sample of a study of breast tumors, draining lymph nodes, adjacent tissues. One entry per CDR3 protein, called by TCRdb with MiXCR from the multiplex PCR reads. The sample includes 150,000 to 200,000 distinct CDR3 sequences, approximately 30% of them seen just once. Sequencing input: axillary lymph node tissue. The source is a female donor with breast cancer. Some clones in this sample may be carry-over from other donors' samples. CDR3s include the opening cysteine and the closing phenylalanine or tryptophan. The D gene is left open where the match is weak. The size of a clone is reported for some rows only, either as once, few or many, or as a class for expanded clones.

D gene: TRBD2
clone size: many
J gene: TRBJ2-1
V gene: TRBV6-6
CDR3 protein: CASNGLAGGNEQFF
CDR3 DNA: TGTGCCAGCAACGGACTAGCGGGAGGCAATGAGCAGTTCTTC

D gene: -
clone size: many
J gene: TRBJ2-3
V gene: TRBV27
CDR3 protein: CASRKGGAGSRTDTQYF
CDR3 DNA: TGTGCCAGCAGAAAAGGGGGAGCGGGGTCCCGCACAGATACGCAGTATTTT

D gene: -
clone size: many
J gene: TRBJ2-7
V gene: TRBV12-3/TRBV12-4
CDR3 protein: CASSPASSYEQYF
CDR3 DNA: TGTGCCAGCAGTCCCGCTAGCTCCTACGAGCAGTACTTC

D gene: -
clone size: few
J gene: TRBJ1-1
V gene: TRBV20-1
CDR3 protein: CSARPGRANTEAFF
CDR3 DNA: TGCAGTGCTAGACCCGGACGGGCGAACACTGAAGCTTTCTTT

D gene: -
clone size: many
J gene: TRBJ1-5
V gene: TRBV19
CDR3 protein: CASSIDWGWTQDQHF
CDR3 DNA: TGTGCCAGTAGTATAGATTGGGGGTGGACCCAGGACCAGCATTTT

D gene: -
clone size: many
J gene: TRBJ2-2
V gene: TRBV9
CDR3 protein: CASSVGVRAHGELFF
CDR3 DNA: TGTGCCAGCAGCGTAGGGGTCAGGGCCCACGGGGAGCTGTTTTTT

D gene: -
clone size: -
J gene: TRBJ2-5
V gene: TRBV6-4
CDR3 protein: CASSDSTGNQPQYF
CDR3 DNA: TGTGCCAGCAGTGACTCTACAGGCAATCAGCCCCAGTACTTC

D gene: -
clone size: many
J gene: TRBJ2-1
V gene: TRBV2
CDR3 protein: CASSVWSYNEQFF
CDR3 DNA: TGTGCCAGCAGTGTATGGTCCTACAATGAGCAGTTCTTC

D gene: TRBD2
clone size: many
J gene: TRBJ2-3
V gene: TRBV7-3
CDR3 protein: CASSQPAGGTDTQYF
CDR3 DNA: TGTGCCAGCAGCCAACCCGCGGGAGGCACAGATACGCAGTATTTT

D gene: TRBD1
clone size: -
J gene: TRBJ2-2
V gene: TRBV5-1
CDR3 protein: CASSLVKTGGNTGELFF
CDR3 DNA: TGCGCCAGCAGCTTGGTGAAAACAGGGGGGAACACCGGGGAGCTGTTTTTT

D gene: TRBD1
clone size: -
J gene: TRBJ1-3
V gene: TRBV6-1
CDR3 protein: CASSLPQGGNTVYF
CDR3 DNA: TGTGCCAGCAGTCTCCCACAGGGGGGAAACACCGTATATTTT

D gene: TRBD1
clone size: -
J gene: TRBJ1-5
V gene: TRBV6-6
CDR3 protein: CASSDGTGGGGNQPQHF
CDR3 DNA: TGTGCCAGCAGCGACGGGACAGGGGGTGGAGGCAATCAGCCCCAGCATTTT

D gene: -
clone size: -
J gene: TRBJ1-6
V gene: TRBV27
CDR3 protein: CASSLSVGSPLHF
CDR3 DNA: TGTGCCAGCAGTTTATCGGTGGGCTCACCCCTCCACTTT

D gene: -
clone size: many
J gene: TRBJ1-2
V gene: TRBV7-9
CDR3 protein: CAGYRDREESDYGYTF
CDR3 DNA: TGTGCCGGCTACCGGGACCGGGAAGAGTCGGACTATGGCTACACCTTC

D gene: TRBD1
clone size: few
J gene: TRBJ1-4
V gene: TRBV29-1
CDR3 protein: CSVLDREKGEKLFF
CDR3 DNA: TGCAGCGTTCTCGACAGGGAGAAGGGTGAAAAACTGTTTTTT